This T cell receptor (beta chain) was captured by sequencing in a study of T cells expressing NK-cell markers. About the study: Seven sequenced donors out of eight were HCMV-seropositive, one seronegative.

Following a re-call of the 5' RACE reads, TCRdb has one entry per CDR3 protein and lacks DNA. The sample shows approximately 460,000 distinct CDR3 sequences, and less than 7.5% sits with its ten largest clones. CDR1 DFQATT and CDR2 SNEGSKA come from the germline V gene (reference sequence). The CDR3 contains 12 residues. The TCR sequence derives from a woman aged 18 to 75 in good health. The V and J genes are TRBV20-1 and TRBJ1-5. The sequenced sample was blood T cells: a sorted CD56 or NKG2C T cell subset, CD4+ or CD8+ T cells, or bulk PBMC T cells (not recorded which). CDR3: CSANKVDQPQHF.